The 15 T cell receptor beta chains below come from one sample, sequenced in a study of cytomegalovirus exposure and HLA in healthy donors. The PCR ran on 60 Vbeta and 13 Jbeta primers. Generated by immunoSEQ multiplex PCR, the TCRdb table keeps only in-frame clones and is missing some. The data hold some 91,000 clones, with around four fifths observed a single time. The material sequenced was PBMCs. All receptors derive from a woman between 55 and 75 years old in good health and CMV-seronegative.

J is TRBJ2-5 and V is TRBV6-5; D might be TRBD1 (8 bases). The CDR3 length is 15 residues. The V and J ends lost 6 bases and 5 bases respectively, with 19 bases between them. Germline V CDR1 and CDR2: MNHEY, SVGAGI. CDR3 coding DNA: TGTGCCAGCAGCCTACAGGGGGGGAGGTCGGAGACCCAGTACTTC. Translating gives CASSLQGGRSETQYF.

The genes are TRBV9 and TRBJ2-7, with TRBD2 as a possible D gene (6 bases). Germline CDR1 SGDLS, CDR2 YYNGEE. V was shortened by 0 bases and J by 4 bases, with 11 bases between the two germline ends. The CDR3 is 14 residues long. DNA of the CDR3: TGTGCCAGCAGCGTAGGGGGAGGAGGATACGAGCAGTACTTC. Translation: CASSVGGGGYEQYF.

This chain connects TRBV6-6 to TRBJ1-5; TRBD1 aligns across 7 bases. From germline, CDR1 is MNHNY and CDR2 SVGAGI (reference sequence). The CDR3 has 14 residues. V dropped 6 bases and J dropped 4; count of bases not matched to a gene: 6. The CDR3 loop reads CASRGGQNNQPQHF. The CDR3 DNA is TGTGCCAGCAGGGGGGGACAGAATAATCAGCCCCAGCATTTT.

This chain connects TRBV29-1 to TRBJ1-2; 9 bases line up with TRBD1. The V gene's germline CDR1 is SQVTM and CDR2 ANQGSEA. V dropped 1 base and J dropped 2; count of bases not matched to a gene: 5. The CDR3 contains 15 residues. The CDR3 sequence is CSVEARQGGNYGYTF. CDR3 in DNA: TGCAGCGTTGAAGCCCGACAGGGGGGAAACTATGGCTACACCTTC.

This chain connects TRBV5-6 to TRBJ2-7; tentative D call: TRBD1 (6 bases). Trimming stripped 8 bases from V and 4 bases from J, with 22 bases between. The germline V gene has CDR1 SGHDT and CDR2 YYEEEE. CDR3 length equals 15 residues. CDR3 sequence reads: CARPNQGIEGYEQYF. For the CDR3, the DNA is TGTGCCAGGCCCAATCAGGGGATTGAAGGGTACGAGCAGTACTTC.

V usage is TRBV7-2 and J usage is TRBJ1-1; D not resolved. Trimming cost V 5 bases and J 1 base, with 14 bases left between them. CDR1 SGHTA and CDR2 FQGNSA come from the germline V gene. The CDR3 has 15 amino acids. The CDR3 sequence: CASSQASQSNTEAFF. CDR3 in DNA: TGTGCCAGCAGCCAAGCGTCCCAGTCGAACACTGAAGCTTTCTTT.

This clone was seen once. CDR3 in DNA: TGTGCCAGCAGCTTAGCGCTGGGCTCGAACACTGAAGCTTTCTTT. Translating gives CASSLALGSNTEAFF. The rearrangement links TRBV7-8 to TRBJ1-1; D is ambiguous. The CDR3 length is 15 residues. With 0 bases removed from V and 1 base from J, the gap between germline ends came to 9 bases. Per the germline V gene, CDR1 is SGHVS and CDR2 is FQNEAQ.

The J gene is TRBJ2-3, the V gene TRBV9; 9 nucleotides agree with TRBD1. With 1 base clipped from V and 4 bases from J, the junction kept 4 bases outside the gene matches. The germline V gene encodes CDR1 SGDLS and CDR2 YYNGEE. This CDR3 comprises 15 residues. CDR3 amino acids: CASSVRGDRADTQYF. The CDR3 DNA reads as TGTGCCAGCAGCGTAAGAGGGGACAGGGCAGATACGCAGTATTTT.

The V gene is TRBV7-2, the J gene TRBJ2-1; no clear D gene. Germline V gene data show CDR1 as SGHTA and CDR2 as FQGNSA. This CDR3 spans 14 amino acids. Trimming shortened V by 0 bases and J by 4 bases, and 7 bases separated the two germline ends. The CDR3 DNA sequence: TGTGCCAGCAGCTTAGCTCTCCTTTACAATGAGCAGTTCTTC. It specifies CASSLALLYNEQFF. Together with reference TRBV7-2 and TRBJ2-1, the CDR3 gives the full variable domain: GAGVSQSPSNKVTEKGKDVELRCDPISGHTALYWYRQSLGQGLEFLIYFQGNSAPDKSGLPSDRFSAERTGGSVSTLTIQRTQQEDSAVYLCASSLALLYNEQFFGPGTRLTVL.

The J gene is TRBJ1-5, the V gene TRBV7-2, with 11 bases that match TRBD1. The CDR3 consists of 14 residues. Germline CDR1 and CDR2: SGHTA and FQGNSA. Trimming at V came to 5 bases and at J to 7 bases, leaving 4 bases not matched to a gene. CDR3 in amino acids: CASSIGQGAQPQHF. CDR3 nucleotide sequence: TGTGCCAGCAGCATCGGACAGGGGGCCCAGCCCCAGCATTTT. Full variable domain (rest looked up from reference TRBV7-2 and TRBJ1-5): GAGVSQSPSNKVTEKGKDVELRCDPISGHTALYWYRQSLGQGLEFLIYFQGNSAPDKSGLPSDRFSAERTGGSVSTLTIQRTQQEDSAVYLCASSIGQGAQPQHFGDGTRLSIL.

The chain uses TRBV30 and TRBJ1-1; D is ambiguous. The germline gives CDR1 GTSNPN, CDR2 SVGIG (reference sequence). The V end was cut by 1 base, the J end by 1 base, with 7 bases between. CDR3 length equals 13 residues. CDR3 sequence reads: CAWSELTNTEAFF. DNA for the CDR3: TGTGCCTGGAGTGAACTTACGAACACTGAAGCTTTCTTT.

This rearrangement joins TRBV5-4 to TRBJ2-5; TRBD2 matches 9 bases. This CDR3 spans 15 amino acids. Germline trimming cut 3 bases from V and 9 bases from J; bases unmatched to any gene: 12. CDR1 and CDR2 from the germline V gene are SGHNT and YYREEE (reference sequence). CDR3 in DNA: TGTGCCAGCAGCTCGGCGGGAGGGGAGATAGGGGCCCAGTACTTC. It yields the protein CASSSAGGEIGAQYF.

The genes are TRBV6-1 and TRBJ1-1; D possibly corresponds to TRBD1 (5 bases). CDR1 is MNHNS, CDR2 SASEGT, per germline. The V end lost 7 bases, the J end lost 6 bases, and 12 bases lay between the germline ends. This CDR3 comprises 12 residues. CDR3 coding DNA: TGTGCCAGCACAAAGTTCAGGGCTGAAGCTTTCTTT. This codes for CASTKFRAEAFF.

This clone was seen just once. The rearrangement joins TRBV5-1 to TRBJ1-2, with 8 nucleotides matching TRBD1. Germline CDR1 SGHRS, CDR2 YFSETQ. The V gene end was trimmed by 2 bases and the J gene end by 6 bases; junction bases not matched to a gene: 6. The CDR3 is 14 amino acids. The CDR3 loop is CASSFQTGVDGYTF. The CDR3 region has the DNA TGCGCCAGCAGCTTTCAGACAGGGGTCGATGGCTACACCTTC. The full variable domain, rest sourced from reference TRBV5-1 and TRBJ1-2, is KAGVTQTPRYLIKTRGQQVTLSCSPISGHRSVSWYQQTPGQGLQFLFEYFSETQRNKGNFPGRFSGRQFSNSRSEMNVSTLELGDSALYLCASSFQTGVDGYTFGSGTRLTVV.

This sequence joins TRBV14 and TRBJ1-2; D call uncertain. Germline assignment: CDR1 SGHDN and CDR2 FVKESK. V shed 4 bases and J shed 7 bases, with 19 bases lying between them. The CDR3 consists of 15 residues. The CDR3: CASSPWRAGEAGYTF. Written as DNA, the CDR3 is TGTGCCAGCAGCCCCTGGCGGGCAGGCGAGGCTGGCTACACCTTC.